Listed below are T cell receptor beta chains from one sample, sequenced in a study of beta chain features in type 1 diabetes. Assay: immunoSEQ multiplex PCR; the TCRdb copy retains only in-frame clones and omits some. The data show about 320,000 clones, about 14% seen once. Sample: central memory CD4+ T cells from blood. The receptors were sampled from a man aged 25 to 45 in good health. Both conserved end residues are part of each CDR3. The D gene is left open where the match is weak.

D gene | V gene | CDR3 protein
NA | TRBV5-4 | CASSGGDSYEQYF
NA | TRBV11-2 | CASSPGTDTQYF
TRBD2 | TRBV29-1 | CSVGERGVLNPGELFF
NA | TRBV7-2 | CASSDGLFYEQYF
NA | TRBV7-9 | CASSFLDNPTPFF
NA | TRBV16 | CASSQRTEAFF
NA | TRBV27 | CASSHRGLSTGELFF
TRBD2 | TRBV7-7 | CASSLGLAGAFEQFF
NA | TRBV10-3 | CASSPTTAYGYTF
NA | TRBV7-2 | CASRIGPNNEQFF
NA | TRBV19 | CASSINHEHRPNTEAFF
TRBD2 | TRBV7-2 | CASSLLGSGGAGDTQYF
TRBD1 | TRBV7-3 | CASSQGQGGEKLFF
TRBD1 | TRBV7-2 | CASSPRTGGNEKLFF